This T cell receptor beta chain is from a study of a mutant IDH1 vaccine in newly diagnosed glioma. A note on this clone: Its antigen remains unknown.

The assay was immunoSEQ multiplex PCR, and TCRdb's table has in-frame clones only and misses some. The data hold about 54,000 clones, with roughly nine tenths observed a single time. The CDR3 is 15 residues long. Trimming shortened V by 3 bases and J by 0 bases, and 11 bases separated the two germline ends. Germline CDR1 reads MGHDK; CDR2 reads SYGVNS. Documented time point: week 35, safety follow-up. Doses comprised 300 ug of mutant IDH1 20-mer peptide each, plus topical imiquimod. Those who donated had recent WHO grade 3 or 4 IDH1-mutant, ATRX-lost astrocytomas. J is TRBJ1-1 and V is TRBV25-1; tentative D call: TRBD1 (6 bases). The TCR comes from a man aged 40-50 years with glioma. Sequenced material: PBMCs, taken from a glioma patient whose treatment included an IDH1 peptide vaccine. The CDR3 DNA is TGTGCCAGCAGTGATCGGGCAGGGGTGAACACTGAAGCTTTCTTT. This encodes CASSDRAGVNTEAFF.